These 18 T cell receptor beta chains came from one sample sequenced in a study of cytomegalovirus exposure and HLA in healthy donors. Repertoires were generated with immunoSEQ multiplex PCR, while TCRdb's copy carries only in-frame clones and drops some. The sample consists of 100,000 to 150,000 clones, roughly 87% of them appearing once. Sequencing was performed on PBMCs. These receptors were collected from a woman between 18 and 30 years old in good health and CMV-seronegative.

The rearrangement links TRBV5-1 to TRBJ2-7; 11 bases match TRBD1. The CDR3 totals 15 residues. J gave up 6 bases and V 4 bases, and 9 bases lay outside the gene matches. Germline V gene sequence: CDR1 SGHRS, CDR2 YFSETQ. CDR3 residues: CASSPPGTGGSEQYF. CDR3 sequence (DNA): TGCGCCAGCAGCCCGCCCGGGACAGGGGGATCCGAGCAGTACTTC.

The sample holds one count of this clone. Here the CDR3 reads CASSLRGVAYNSPLHF. For the CDR3, the DNA is TGTGCCAGCAGCCTACGGGGGGTCGCCTATAATTCACCCCTCCACTTT. V is TRBV9 and J is TRBJ1-6; D may be TRBD1 (5 bases). The CDR3 sequence is 16 residues long. The V and J ends lost 4 bases and 2 bases respectively, with 13 bases between them. The V gene's germline CDR1 is SGDLS and CDR2 YYNGEE.

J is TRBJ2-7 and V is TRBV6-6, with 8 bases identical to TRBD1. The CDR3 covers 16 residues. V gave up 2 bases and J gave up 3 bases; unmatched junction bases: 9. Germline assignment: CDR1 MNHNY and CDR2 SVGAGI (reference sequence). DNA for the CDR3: TGTGCCAGCAGTTACCCGGACAGGGAGCCATACTACGAGCAGTACTTC. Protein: CASSYPDREPYYEQYF.

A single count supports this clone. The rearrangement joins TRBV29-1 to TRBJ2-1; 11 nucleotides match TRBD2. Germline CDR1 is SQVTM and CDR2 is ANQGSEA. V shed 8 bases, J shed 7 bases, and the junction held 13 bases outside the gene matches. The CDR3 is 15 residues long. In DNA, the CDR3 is TGCAGCCTACTGGGATTAGCGGGAGGGCTGAATGAGCAGTTCTTC. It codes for CSLLGLAGGLNEQFF.

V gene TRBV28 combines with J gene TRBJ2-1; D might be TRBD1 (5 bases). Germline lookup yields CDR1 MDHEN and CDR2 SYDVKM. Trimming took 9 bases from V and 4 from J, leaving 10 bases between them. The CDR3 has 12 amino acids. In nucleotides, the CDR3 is TGTGCCAGTCAGGGTCAGTACAATGAGCAGTTCTTC. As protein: CASQGQYNEQFF.

The DNA of the CDR3 is TGTGCCACCAGCAGAGTTCGGACAGGAGGGACAGATACGCAGTATTTT. Its protein is CATSRVRTGGTDTQYF. This chain connects TRBV15 to TRBJ2-3, with D perhaps matching TRBD1 (7 bases). Trimming pared 1 base from V and 3 bases from J, leaving 14 bases between. Germline V gene lookup returns CDR1 LNHNV and CDR2 YYDKDF (reference sequence). The CDR3 has 16 residues.

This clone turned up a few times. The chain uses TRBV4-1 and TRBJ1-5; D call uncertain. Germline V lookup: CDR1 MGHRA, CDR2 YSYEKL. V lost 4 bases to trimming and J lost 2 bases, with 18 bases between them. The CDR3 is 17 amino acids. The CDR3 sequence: CASSPNKGAEGNQPQHF. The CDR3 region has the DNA TGCGCCAGCAGCCCAAATAAGGGAGCGGAGGGCAATCAGCCCCAGCATTTT.

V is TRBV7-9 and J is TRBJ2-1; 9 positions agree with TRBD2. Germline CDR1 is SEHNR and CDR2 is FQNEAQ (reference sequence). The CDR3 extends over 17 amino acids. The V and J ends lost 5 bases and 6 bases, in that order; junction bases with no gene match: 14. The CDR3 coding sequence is TGTGCCAGCAGCCCTAGGACTAGCGAAGTAGTCAGCAATGAGCAGTTCTTC. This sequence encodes CASSPRTSEVVSNEQFF.

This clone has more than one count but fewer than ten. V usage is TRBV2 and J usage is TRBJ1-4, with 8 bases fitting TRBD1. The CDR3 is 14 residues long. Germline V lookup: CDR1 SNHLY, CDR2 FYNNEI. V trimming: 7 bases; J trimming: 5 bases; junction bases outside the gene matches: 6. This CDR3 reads CASTGDRTNEKLFF. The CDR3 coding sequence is TGTGCCAGCACCGGGGACAGGACGAATGAAAAACTGTTTTTT.

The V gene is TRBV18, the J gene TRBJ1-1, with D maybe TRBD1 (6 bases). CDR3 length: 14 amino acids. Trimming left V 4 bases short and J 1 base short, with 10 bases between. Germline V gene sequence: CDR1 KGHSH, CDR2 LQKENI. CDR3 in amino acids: CASSLQGANTEAFF. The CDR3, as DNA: TGTGCCAGCTCACTACAGGGTGCGAACACTGAAGCTTTCTTT.

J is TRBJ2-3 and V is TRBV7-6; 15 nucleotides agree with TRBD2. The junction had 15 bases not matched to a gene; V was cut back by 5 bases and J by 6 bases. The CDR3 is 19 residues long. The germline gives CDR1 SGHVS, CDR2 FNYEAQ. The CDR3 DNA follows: TGTGCCAGCAGCATATACTTGCCGGGACTAGCGGGAGGCGAGGATACGCAGTATTTT. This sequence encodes CASSIYLPGLAGGEDTQYF.

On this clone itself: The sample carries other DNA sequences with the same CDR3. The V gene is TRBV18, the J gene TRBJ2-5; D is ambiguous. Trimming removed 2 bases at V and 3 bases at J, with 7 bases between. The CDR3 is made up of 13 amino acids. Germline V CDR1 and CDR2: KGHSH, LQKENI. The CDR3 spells CASSPGQEETQYF. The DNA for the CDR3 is TGTGCCAGCTCACCAGGGCAGGAAGAGACCCAGTACTTC. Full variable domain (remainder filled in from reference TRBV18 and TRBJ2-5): NAGVMQNPRHLVRRRGQEARLRCSPMKGHSHVYWYRQLPEEGLKFMVYLQKENIIDESGMPKERFSAEFPKEGPSILRIQQVVRGDSAAYFCASSPGQEETQYFGPGTRLLVL.

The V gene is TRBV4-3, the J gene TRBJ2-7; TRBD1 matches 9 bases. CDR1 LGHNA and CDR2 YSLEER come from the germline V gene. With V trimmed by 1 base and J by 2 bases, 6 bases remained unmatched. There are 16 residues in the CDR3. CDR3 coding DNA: TGCGCCAGCAGCCAAGGTTTGGGACAGGGCCCCTACGAGCAGTACTTC. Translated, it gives CASSQGLGQGPYEQYF.

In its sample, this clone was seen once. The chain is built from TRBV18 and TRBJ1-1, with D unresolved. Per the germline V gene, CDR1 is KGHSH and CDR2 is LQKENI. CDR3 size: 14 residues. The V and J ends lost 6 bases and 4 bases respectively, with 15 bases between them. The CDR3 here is CASSQREGVTEAFF. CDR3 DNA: TGTGCCAGCTCGCAACGGGAGGGCGTCACTGAAGCTTTCTTT.

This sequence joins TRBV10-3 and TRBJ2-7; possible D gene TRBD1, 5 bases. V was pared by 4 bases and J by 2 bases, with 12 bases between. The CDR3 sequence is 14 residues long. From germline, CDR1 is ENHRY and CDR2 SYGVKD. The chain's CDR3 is CAISVGREAYEQYF. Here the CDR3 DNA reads TGTGCCATCAGTGTAGGCAGGGAAGCCTACGAGCAGTACTTC.

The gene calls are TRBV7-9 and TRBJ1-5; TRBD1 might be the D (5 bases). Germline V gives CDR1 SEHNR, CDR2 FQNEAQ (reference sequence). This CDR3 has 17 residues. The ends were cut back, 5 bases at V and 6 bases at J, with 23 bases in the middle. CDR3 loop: CASSPHMIGVGGQPQHF. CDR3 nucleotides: TGTGCCAGCAGCCCCCACATGATCGGGGTGGGGGGTCAGCCCCAGCATTTT. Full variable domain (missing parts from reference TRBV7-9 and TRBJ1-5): DTGVSQNPRHKITKRGQNVTFRCDPISEHNRLYWYRQTLGQGPEFLTYFQNEAQLEKSRLLSDRFSAERPKGSFSTLEIQRTEQGDSAMYLCASSPHMIGVGGQPQHFGDGTRLSIL.

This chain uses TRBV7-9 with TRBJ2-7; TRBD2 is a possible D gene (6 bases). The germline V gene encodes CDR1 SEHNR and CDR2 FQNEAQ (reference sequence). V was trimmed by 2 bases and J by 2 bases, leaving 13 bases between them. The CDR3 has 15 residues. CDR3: CASSLISGATYEQYF. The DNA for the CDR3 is TGTGCCAGCAGCTTAATCTCGGGAGCTACCTACGAGCAGTACTTC.

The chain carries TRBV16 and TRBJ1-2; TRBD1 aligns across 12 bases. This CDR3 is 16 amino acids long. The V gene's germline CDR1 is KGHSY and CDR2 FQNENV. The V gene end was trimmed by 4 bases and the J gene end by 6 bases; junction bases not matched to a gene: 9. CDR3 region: CASSRDGTGGENGYTF. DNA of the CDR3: TGTGCCAGCAGCCGGGACGGGACAGGGGGCGAAAATGGCTACACCTTC.